This T cell receptor (beta chain) is from a study of T cells in Graves' hyperthyroidism and ophthalmopathy. Hyperthyroidism was newly diagnosed in patients aged 18 to 65 (duration under 2 months). V was cut by 0 bases and J by 1 base, with 9 bases left in between. Germline CDR1 MNHEY, CDR2 SVGAGI. The CDR3 totals 15 residues. A remark on this clonotype: What it binds is unknown.

Broader study findings: Blood samples included most of the expanded thyroid clonotypes exceeding 0.001. Separating ophthalmopathy from stable hyperthyroidism was achieved by a 13 V-J model.

Amplification of TCR beta CDR3 regions was performed using RNA transcripts as template. Researchers ran a first-round RT-PCR on the TCR CDR3 using the HTBI primer set. Via MiXCR, TCRdb re-called the multiplex PCR reads, giving one row per CDR3 protein. The sample has roughly 840,000 distinct CDR3 sequences, roughly 40% seen once. The V call is TRBV6-5, the J call TRBJ2-5; no clear D. The clonotype originates from a man between 18 and 29 years old with Graves' hyperthyroidism. The specimen sequenced was blood. Here the CDR3 reads CASSYSGTFQETQYF. The CDR3 DNA follows: TGTGCCAGCAGTTACTCGGGCACCTTCCAAGAGACCCAGTACTTC.